This paragraph reports one T cell receptor (beta chain). Its antigen is still unknown. A far larger clone lies a single base away; this is likely a read error. The missing conserved phenylalanine or tryptophan at the end of this CDR3 makes a read error likely. The entry originates in a study of shared clonotypes between healthy human individuals. Overall study results and limits: Investigators collected only blood, and repertoires in tissues likely differ. Sequencing depth was expected to affect clonotype sharing among donors.

Produced via immunoSEQ multiplex PCR; TCRdb's table is partial and in-frame only. The sample has about 520,000 clones; about 85% are singletons. The CDR3 loop spans 16 amino acids. Germline CDR1 and CDR2: SGHNT and YYREEE (reference sequence). The ends were cut back, 0 bases at V and 4 bases at J, with 16 bases in the middle. The study drew all its donors from Caucasian adults living in Nashville, Tennessee. Sequencing was carried out using PBMCs. The rearrangement links TRBV5-4 to TRBJ1-2, with D uncertain. The TCR was taken from a woman aged 40 to 50 in good health. Some clones in this sample may be carry-over from other donors' samples. CDR3 sequence: CASSLERVDPIYGYTL. Here the CDR3 DNA reads TGTGCCAGCAGCTTGGAACGGGTCGACCCTATCTATGGCTACACCCTC.